This TCR beta chain comes out of a study of cytomegalovirus exposure and HLA in healthy donors. General observations from the study: Most TCRs appeared rarely, but some public TCRs recurred in many donors. Association with HLA alleles at 0.05 false discovery rate was found for approximately 18,000 TCR beta sequences in a later analysis.

In regard to this clone: Its antigen is unidentified.

Vbeta (60) and Jbeta (13) primers were used in the PCR. Clones were sequenced by immunoSEQ multiplex PCR, and TCRdb holds only the in-frame ones, with some missing. Seen here are 150,000 to 200,000 clones, roughly 80% observed once, and the top ten hold roughly 1.6%. V trimming: 6 bases; J trimming: 2 bases; junction bases outside the gene matches: 4. The CDR3 is made up of 13 amino acids. The germline V gene has CDR1 MDHEN and CDR2 SYDVKM. The chain is built from TRBV28 and TRBJ2-7; 7 bases are a match to TRBD1. The TCR comes from a woman aged 18-29 years in good health and CMV-seronegative. Sequenced material: PBMCs. CDR3 nucleotides: TGTGCCAGCAGAGGGGGCAGCCCCTACGAGCAGTACTTC. Protein product: CASRGGSPYEQYF. The full variable domain, with the rest looked up from reference TRBV28 and TRBJ2-7, is DVKVTQSSRYLVKRTGEKVFLECVQDMDHENMFWYRQDPGLGLRLIYFSYDVKMKEKGDIPEGYSVSREKKERFSLILESASTNQTSMYLCASRGGSPYEQYFGPGTRLTVT.